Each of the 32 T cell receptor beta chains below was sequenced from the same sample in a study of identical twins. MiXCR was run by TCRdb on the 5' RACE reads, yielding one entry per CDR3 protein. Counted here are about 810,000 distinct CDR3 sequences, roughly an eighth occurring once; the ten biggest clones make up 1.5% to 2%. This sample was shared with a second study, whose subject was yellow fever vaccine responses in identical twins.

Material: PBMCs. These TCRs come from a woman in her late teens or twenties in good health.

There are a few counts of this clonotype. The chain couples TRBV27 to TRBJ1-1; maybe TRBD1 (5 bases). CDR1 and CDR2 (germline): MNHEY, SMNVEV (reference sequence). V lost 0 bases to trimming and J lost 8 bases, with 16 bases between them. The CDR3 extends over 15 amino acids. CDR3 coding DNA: TGTGCCAGCAGTTTATCTCCCCTTTTGGGGGTCGAAGCTTTCTTT. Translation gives CASSLSPLLGVEAFF.

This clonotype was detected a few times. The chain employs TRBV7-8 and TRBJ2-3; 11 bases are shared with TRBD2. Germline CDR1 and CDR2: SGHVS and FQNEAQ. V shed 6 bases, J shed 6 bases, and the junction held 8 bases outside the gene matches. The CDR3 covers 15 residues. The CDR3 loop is CASSSTSGEGDTQYF. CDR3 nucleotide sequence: TGTGCCAGCAGTTCGACTAGCGGGGAGGGGGATACGCAGTATTTT.

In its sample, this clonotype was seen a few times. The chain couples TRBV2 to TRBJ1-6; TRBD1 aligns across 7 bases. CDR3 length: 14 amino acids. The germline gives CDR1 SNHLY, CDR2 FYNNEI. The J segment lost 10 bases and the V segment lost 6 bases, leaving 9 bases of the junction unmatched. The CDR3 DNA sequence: TGTGCCAGCAGAACGACAGGGTTTTGGTCACCCCTCCACTTT. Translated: CASRTTGFWSPLHF. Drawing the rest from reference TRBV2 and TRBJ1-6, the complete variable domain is EPEVTQTPSHQVTQMGQEVILRCVPISNHLYFYWYRQILGQKVEFLVSFYNNEISEKSEIFDDQFSVERPDGSNFTLKIRSTKLEDSAMYFCASRTTGFWSPLHFGNGTRLTVT.

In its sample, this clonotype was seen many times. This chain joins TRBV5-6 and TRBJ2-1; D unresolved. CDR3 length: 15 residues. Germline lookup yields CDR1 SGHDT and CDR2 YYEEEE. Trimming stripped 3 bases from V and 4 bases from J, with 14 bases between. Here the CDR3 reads CASSSQYRSYNEQFF. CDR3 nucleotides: TGTGCCAGCAGCTCTCAATACCGATCGTACAATGAGCAGTTCTTC.

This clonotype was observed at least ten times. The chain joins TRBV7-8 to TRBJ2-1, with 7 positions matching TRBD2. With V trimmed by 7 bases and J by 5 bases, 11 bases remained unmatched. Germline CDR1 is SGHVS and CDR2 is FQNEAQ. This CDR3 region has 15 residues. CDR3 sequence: CASILLAGANNEQFF. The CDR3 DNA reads TGTGCCAGCATTTTGCTGGCGGGAGCCAACAATGAGCAGTTCTTC.

CDR3 sequence (DNA): TGCAGTGCCCCGGTGGCGGCAGCTAACTATGGCTACACCTTC. This codes for CSAPVAAANYGYTF. The gene calls are TRBV20-1 and TRBJ1-2; D not resolved. Germline CDR1 is DFQATT and CDR2 is SNEGSKA (reference sequence). The CDR3 has 14 amino acids. V lost 6 bases to trimming and J lost 0 bases, with 14 bases between them.

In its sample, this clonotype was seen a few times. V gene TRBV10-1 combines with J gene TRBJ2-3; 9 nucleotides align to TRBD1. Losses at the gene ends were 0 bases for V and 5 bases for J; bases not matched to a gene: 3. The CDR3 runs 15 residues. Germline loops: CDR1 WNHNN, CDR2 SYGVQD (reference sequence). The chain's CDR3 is CASSESGTGRDTQYF. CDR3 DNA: TGCGCCAGCAGTGAGTCCGGGACAGGGAGAGATACGCAGTATTTT.

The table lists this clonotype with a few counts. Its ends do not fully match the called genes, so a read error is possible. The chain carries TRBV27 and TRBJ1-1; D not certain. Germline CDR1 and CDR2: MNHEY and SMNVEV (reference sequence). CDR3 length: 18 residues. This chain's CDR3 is CTSSLRRHSGRTNTEAFF. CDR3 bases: TGCACCAGCAGTTTAAGGAGGCATTCCGGCCGAACGAACACTGAAGCTTTCTTT.

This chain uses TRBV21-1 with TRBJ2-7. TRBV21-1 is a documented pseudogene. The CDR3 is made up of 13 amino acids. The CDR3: CASSEGLCYEQYF. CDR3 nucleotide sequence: TGTGCCAGCAGCGAAGGACTTTGCTACGAGCAGTACTTC.

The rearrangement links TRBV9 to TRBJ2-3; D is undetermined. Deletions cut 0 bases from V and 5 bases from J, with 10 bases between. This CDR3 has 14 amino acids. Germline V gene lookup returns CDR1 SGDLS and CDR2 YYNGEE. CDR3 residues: CASSVGGVRDTQYF. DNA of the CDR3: TGTGCCAGCAGCGTAGGAGGAGTTAGAGATACGCAGTATTTT.

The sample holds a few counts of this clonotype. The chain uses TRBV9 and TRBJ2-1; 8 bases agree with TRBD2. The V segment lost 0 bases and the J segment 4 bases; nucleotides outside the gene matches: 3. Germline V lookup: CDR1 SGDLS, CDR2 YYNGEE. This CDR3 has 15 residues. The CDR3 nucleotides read TGTGCCAGCAGCGTAGCGGGGGGGTATTACAATGAGCAGTTCTTC. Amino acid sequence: CASSVAGGYYNEQFF.

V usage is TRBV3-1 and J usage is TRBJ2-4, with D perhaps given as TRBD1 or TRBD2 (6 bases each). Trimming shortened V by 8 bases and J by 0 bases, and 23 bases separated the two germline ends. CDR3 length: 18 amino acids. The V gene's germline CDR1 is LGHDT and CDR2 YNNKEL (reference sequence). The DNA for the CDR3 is TGTGCCAGCTGGTCGGGGGCCAACCGAATTGTAGCCAAAAACATTCAGTACTTC. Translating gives CASWSGANRIVAKNIQYF.

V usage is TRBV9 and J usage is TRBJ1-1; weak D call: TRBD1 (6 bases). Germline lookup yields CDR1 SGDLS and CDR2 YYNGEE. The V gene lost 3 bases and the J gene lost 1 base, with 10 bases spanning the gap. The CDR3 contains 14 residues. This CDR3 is CASSAGGRNTEAFF. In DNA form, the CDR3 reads TGTGCCAGCAGCGCCGGGGGCAGGAACACTGAAGCTTTCTTT.

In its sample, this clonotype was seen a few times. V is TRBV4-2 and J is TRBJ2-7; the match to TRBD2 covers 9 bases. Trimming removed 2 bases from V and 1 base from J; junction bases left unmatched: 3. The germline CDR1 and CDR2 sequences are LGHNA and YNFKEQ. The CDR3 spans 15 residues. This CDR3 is CASSQPSGASYEQYF. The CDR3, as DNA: TGTGCCAGCAGCCAACCTAGCGGGGCTTCCTACGAGCAGTACTTC.

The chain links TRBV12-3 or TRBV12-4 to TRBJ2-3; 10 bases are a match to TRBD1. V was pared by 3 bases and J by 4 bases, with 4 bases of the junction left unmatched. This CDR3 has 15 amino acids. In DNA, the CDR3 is TGTGCCAGCAGTTTCATTGGACAGGGGGCAGATACGCAGTATTTT. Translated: CASSFIGQGADTQYF.

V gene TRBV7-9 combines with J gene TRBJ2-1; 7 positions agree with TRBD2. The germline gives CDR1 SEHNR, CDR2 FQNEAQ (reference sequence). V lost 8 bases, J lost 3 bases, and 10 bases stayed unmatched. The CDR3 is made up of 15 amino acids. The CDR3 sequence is CASCPESGIYNEQFF. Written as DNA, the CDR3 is TGTGCCAGCTGCCCGGAGAGCGGGATCTACAATGAGCAGTTCTTC. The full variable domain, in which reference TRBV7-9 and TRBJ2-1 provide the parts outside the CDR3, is DTGVSQNPRHKITKRGQNVTFRCDPISEHNRLYWYRQTLGQGPEFLTYFQNEAQLEKSRLLSDRFSAERPKGSFSTLEIQRTEQGDSAMYLCASCPESGIYNEQFFGPGTRLTVL.

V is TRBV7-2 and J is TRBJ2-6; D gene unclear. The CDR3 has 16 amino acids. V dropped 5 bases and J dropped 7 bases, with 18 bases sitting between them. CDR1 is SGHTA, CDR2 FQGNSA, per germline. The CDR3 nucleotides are TGTGCCAGCAGCCGAACACCTGACTCCCGAGCCAACGTCCTGACTTTC. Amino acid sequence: CASSRTPDSRANVLTF.

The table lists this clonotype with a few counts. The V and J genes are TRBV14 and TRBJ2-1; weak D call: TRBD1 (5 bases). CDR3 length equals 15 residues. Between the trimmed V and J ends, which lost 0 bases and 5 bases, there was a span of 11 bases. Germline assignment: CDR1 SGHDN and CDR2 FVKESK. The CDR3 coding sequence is TGTGCCAGCAGCCAAGAGTACCCGACAGACAATGAGCAGTTCTTC. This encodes CASSQEYPTDNEQFF.

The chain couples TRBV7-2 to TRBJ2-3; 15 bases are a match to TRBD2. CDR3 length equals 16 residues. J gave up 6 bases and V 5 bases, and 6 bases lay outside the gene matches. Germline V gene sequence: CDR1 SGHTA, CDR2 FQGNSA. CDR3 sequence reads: CASSRGTSGGTDTQYF. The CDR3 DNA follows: TGTGCCAGCAGCCGGGGGACTAGCGGGGGGACGGATACGCAGTATTTT.

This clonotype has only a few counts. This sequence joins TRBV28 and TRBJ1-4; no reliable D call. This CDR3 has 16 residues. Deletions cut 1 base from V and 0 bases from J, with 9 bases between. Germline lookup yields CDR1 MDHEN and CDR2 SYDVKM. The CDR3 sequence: CASSLSTHATNEKLFF. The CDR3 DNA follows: TGTGCCAGCAGTTTATCAACACACGCAACTAATGAAAAACTGTTTTTT.

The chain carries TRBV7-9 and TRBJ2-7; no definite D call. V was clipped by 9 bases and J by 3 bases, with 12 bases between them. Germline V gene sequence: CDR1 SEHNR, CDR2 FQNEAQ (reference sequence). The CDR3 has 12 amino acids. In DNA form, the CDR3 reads TGTGCCAGTTCTCGCCTAGACTACGAGCAGTACGTC. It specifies CASSRLDYEQYV.

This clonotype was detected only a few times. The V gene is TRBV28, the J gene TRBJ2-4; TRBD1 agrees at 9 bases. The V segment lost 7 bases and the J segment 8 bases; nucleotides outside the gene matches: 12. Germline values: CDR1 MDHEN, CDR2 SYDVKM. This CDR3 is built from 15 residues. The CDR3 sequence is CASTLDRGEYYIQYF. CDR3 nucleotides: TGTGCCAGCACTCTGGACAGGGGAGAATACTACATTCAGTACTTC. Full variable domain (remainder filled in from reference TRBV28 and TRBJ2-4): DVKVTQSSRYLVKRTGEKVFLECVQDMDHENMFWYRQDPGLGLRLIYFSYDVKMKEKGDIPEGYSVSREKKERFSLILESASTNQTSMYLCASTLDRGEYYIQYFGAGTRLSVL.

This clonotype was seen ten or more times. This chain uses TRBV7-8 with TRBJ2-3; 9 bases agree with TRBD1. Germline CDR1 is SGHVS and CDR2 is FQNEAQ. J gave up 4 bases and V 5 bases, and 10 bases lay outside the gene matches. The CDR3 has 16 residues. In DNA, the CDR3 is TGTGCCAGCAGCCGCCGGGACAGGGTGTTTTCAGATACGCAGTATTTT. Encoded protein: CASSRRDRVFSDTQYF.

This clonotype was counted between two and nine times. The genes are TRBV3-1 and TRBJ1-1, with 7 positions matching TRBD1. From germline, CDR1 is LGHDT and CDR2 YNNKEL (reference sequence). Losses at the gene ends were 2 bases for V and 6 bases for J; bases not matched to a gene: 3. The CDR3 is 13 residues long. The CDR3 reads CASSQYTGAEAFF. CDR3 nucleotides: TGTGCCAGCAGCCAATATACAGGGGCTGAAGCTTTCTTT.

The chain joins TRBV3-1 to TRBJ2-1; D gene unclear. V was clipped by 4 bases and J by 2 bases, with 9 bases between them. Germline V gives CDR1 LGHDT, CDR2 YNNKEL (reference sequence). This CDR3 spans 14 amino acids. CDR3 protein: CASSPRVTYNEQFF. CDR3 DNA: TGTGCCAGCAGCCCCCGGGTAACCTACAATGAGCAGTTCTTC.

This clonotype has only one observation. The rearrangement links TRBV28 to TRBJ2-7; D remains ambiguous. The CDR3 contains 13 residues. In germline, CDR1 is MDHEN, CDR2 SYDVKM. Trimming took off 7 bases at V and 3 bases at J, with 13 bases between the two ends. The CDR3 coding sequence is TGTGCCAGCAAGTCCGGGCAGTTCTACGAGCAGTACTTC. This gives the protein CASKSGQFYEQYF. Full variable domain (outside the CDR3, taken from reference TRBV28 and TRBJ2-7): DVKVTQSSRYLVKRTGEKVFLECVQDMDHENMFWYRQDPGLGLRLIYFSYDVKMKEKGDIPEGYSVSREKKERFSLILESASTNQTSMYLCASKSGQFYEQYFGPGTRLTVT.

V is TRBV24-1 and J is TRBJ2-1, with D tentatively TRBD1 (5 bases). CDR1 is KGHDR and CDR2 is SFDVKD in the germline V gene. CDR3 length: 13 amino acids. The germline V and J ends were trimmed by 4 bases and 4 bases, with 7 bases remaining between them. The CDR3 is CATSDSGYNEQFF. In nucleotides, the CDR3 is TGTGCCACCAGTGACTCAGGGTACAATGAGCAGTTCTTC.

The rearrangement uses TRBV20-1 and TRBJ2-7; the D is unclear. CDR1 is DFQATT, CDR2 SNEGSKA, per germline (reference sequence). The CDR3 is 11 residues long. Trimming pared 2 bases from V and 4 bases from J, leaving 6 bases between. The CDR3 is CSARLRYEQYF. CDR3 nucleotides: TGCAGTGCTAGACTCCGTTACGAGCAGTACTTC.

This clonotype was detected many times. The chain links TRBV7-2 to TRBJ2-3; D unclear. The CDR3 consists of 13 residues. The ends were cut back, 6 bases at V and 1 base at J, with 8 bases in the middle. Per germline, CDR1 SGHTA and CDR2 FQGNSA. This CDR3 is CASRLAGTDTQYF. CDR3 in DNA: TGTGCCAGCAGACTCGCAGGCACAGATACGCAGTATTTT.

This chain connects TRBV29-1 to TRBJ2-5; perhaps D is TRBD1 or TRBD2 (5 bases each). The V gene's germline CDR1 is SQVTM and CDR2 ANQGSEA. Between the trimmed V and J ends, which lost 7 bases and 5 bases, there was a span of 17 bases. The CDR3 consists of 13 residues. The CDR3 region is CSAGGTSGETQYF. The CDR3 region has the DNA TGCAGCGCTGGGGGAACATCGGGGGAGACCCAGTACTTC.

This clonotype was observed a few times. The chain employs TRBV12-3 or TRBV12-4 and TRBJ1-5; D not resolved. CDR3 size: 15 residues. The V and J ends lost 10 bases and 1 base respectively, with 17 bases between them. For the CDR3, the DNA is TGTGCCACCGCACGGGGAATACACAGCAATCAGCCCCAGCATTTT. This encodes CATARGIHSNQPQHF.

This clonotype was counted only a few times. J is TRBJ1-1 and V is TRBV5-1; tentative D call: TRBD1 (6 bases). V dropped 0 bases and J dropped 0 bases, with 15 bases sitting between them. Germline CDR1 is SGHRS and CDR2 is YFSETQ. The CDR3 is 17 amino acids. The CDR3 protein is CASSLVTGPTVNTEAFF. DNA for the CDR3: TGCGCCAGCAGCTTGGTGACAGGCCCAACAGTGAACACTGAAGCTTTCTTT.